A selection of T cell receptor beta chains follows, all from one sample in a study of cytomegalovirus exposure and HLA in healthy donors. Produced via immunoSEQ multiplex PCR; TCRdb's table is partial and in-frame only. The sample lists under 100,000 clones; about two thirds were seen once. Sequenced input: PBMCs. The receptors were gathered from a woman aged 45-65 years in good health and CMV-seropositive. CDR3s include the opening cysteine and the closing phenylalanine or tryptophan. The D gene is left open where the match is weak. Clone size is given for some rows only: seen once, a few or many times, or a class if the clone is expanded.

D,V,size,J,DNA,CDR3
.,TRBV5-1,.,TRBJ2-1,TGCGCCAGCAGCAGGGGGGGCCCGGATGAGCAGTTCTTC,CASSRGGPDEQFF
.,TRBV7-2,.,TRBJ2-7,TGTGCCAGCAGCTTACTAGCGAACCTACTCTACGAGCAGTACTTC,CASSLLANLLYEQYF
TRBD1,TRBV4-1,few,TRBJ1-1,TGCGCCAGCAGCCGAACAGGGGGCGCCCTGAGGGCTGAAGCTTTCTTT,CASSRTGGALRAEAFF
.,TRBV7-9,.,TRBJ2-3,TGTGCCAGCAGCCAAGGGGGGGAAGGAGATACGCAGTATTTT,CASSQGGEGDTQYF
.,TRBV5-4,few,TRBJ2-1,TGTGCCAGCAGGTCCGGGAGAGAGTACAATGAGCAGTTCTTC,CASRSGREYNEQFF
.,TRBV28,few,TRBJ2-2,TGTGCCACCCAGCGGGCAGCCAACACCGGGGAGCTGTTTTTT,CATQRAANTGELFF
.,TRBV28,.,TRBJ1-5,TGTGCCAGCAGTTTACCGGTAGGGGGTCAAAGGCAGCCCCAGCATTTT,CASSLPVGGQRQPQHF
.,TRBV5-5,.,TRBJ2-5,TGTGCCAGCAGCTTTGATTCAGGGACTGAAGAGACCCAGTACTTC,CASSFDSGTEETQYF
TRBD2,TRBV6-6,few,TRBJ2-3,TGTGCCAGCAGTCCTCGGCCTAGCGGGAACACAGATACGCAGTATTTT,CASSPRPSGNTDTQYF
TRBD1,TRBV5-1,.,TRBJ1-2,TGCGCCAGCAGCTTCGGACAGGGGGGCGGCTACACCTTC,CASSFGQGGGYTF
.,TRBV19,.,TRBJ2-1,TGTGCCAGTAGCGCATGGGGGCGGGGGGAGCAGTTCTTC,CASSAWGRGEQFF
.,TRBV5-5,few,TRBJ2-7,TGTGCCAGCATCCCCGGGACAAGGGTATCCTACGAGCAGTACTTC,CASIPGTRVSYEQYF
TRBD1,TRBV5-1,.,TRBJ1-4,TGCGCCAGCAGCAGGGACAGGGGGAATGAAAAACTGTTTTTT,CASSRDRGNEKLFF
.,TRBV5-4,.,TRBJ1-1,TGTGCCAGCAGTCACCGGAGGGAGGGTAACACTGAAGCTTTCTTT,CASSHRREGNTEAFF
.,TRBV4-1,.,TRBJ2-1,TGCGCCAGCAGCCACGCTGCCGGAGGTGAGCAGTTCTTC,CASSHAAGGEQFF
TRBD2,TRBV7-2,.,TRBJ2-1,TGTGCCAGCAGCCCGGGACTAGCGGGAGGGGGGGGGAATGAGCAGTTCTTC,CASSPGLAGGGGNEQFF
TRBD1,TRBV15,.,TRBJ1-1,TGTGCCACCAGCAGAGGCCTTAGGGGGACAGGGGGCTCTGAAGCTTTCTTT,CATSRGLRGTGGSEAFF
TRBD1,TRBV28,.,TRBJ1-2,TGTGCCAGCAGTTGGGGACAGGGCCACTATGGCTACACCTTC,CASSWGQGHYGYTF
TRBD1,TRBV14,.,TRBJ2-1,TGTGCCAGCAGCCCTTGGACAGGGCAAGCCTACAATGAGCAGTTCTTC,CASSPWTGQAYNEQFF
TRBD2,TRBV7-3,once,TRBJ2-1,TGTGCCAGCAGCCCCGCGGGACTAGCGGGGTCGTTGGCCTACAATGAGCAGTTCTTC,CASSPAGLAGSLAYNEQFF
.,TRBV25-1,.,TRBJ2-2,TGTGCCAGCAGTGACCTCGACAGGGAGGACACCGGGGAGCTGTTTTTT,CASSDLDREDTGELFF
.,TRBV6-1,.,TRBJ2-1,TGTGCCAGCCAGCGGAGGGGGGGTGAGCAGTTCTTC,CASQRRGGEQFF
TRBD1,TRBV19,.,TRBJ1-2,TGTGCCAGTAGTATAGTACAGGGGAAGACGGGTGGCTACACCTTC,CASSIVQGKTGGYTF
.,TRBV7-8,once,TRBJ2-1,TGTGCCAGCAGCTTAGATGCGGGATCCTACAATGAGCAGTTCTTC,CASSLDAGSYNEQFF
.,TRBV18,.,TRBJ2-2,TGTGCCAGCTCACCCTCCCCGGTTGTCGGCACCGGGGAGCTGTTTTTT,CASSPSPVVGTGELFF
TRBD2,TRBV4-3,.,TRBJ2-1,TGCGCCAGCAGCCAAAACCCGGGACTAGCCGACATAGAGCAGTTCTTC,CASSQNPGLADIEQFF
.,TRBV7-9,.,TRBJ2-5,TGTGCCAGCAGCTTTTCACGGGGAGGCGTAGAGACCCAGTACTTC,CASSFSRGGVETQYF
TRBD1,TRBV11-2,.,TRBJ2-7,TGTGCCAGCAGCAAGCGCCGACAGGGCCAGTCCTACGAGCAGTACTTC,CASSKRRQGQSYEQYF
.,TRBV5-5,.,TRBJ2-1,TGTGCCAGCAGCTTTCAAGCGAGCCCCAATGAGCAGTTCTTC,CASSFQASPNEQFF
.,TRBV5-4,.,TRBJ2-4,TGTGCCAGCAGCTTGGGAGGGAACATTCAGTACTTC,CASSLGGNIQYF
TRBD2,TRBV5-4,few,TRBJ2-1,TGTGCCAGCAGCTCTCTAGCGGGAGGGCGGAATGAGCAGTTCTTC,CASSSLAGGRNEQFF
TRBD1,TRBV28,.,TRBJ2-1,TGTGCCAGCAGTTTATGGGGGGGGACAGGGGCCGATAATGAGCAGTTCTTC,CASSLWGGTGADNEQFF
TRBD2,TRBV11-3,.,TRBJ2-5,TGTGCCAGCAGCTTAGTCCTAGCGGGGGGAGGGGAGACCCAGTACTTC,CASSLVLAGGGETQYF